These 2 T cell receptor beta chains share one sample of origin, sequenced in a study. TCRdb ran MiXCR on the RT-PCR reads and lists one entry per CDR3 protein. This table has more than 600,000 distinct CDR3 sequences, 12% to 15% appearing once. The specimen sequenced was memory CD4+ T cells from blood. The receptors derive from a female donor in good health, serving as a healthy control.

This sequence joins TRBV28 and TRBJ2-7; TRBD2 matches 9 bases. V lost 4 bases to trimming and J lost 3 bases; unmatched junction nucleotides: 7. The CDR3 runs to 15 residues. The germline V gene encodes CDR1 MDHEN and CDR2 SYDVKM. CDR3 loop: CASSSLAGENYEQYF. DNA of the CDR3: TGTGCCAGCAGTTCCTTAGCGGGAGAGAACTACGAGCAGTACTTC.

This clonotype was detected a few times. This chain joins TRBV7-3 and TRBJ2-4; no reliable D call. CDR3 length: 16 residues. From germline, CDR1 is SGHTA and CDR2 FQGTGA. V lost 2 bases to trimming and J lost 9 bases, with 20 bases between them. The chain's CDR3 is CASSLEARSSWGIQYF. In DNA form, the CDR3 reads TGTGCCAGCAGCTTAGAGGCTCGCAGTAGTTGGGGCATTCAGTACTTC.